This T cell receptor beta chain stems from a study of T-cell memory formation after mild COVID-19. V was shortened by 4 bases and J by 0 bases, with 12 bases between the two germline ends. Germline V gene sequence: CDR1 LNHDA, CDR2 SQIVND (reference sequence). This CDR3 is 15 amino acids long. MiXCR was run by TCRdb on the 5' RACE reads, yielding one entry per CDR3 protein. Among 500,000 to 600,000 distinct CDR3 sequences listed, roughly 17% were seen once. In regard to this clonotype: Antigen unknown.

Broader study findings: Chiefly within CM and EM were the contracting CD4+ clones; CD8+ ones were within EMRA.

This rearrangement joins TRBV19 to TRBJ1-1; D is possibly TRBD1 (5 bases). The receptor's source is an adult woman who had mild COVID-19 (a few samples of this study predate the infection). Cell type and time point are not known. Sequences were obtained from PBMCs or a T cell subset sorted from them (not recorded which). The CDR3 DNA reads as TGTGCCAGTAGTAGTCAGGGTGTATTGAACACTGAAGCTTTCTTT. It translates to CASSSQGVLNTEAFF.